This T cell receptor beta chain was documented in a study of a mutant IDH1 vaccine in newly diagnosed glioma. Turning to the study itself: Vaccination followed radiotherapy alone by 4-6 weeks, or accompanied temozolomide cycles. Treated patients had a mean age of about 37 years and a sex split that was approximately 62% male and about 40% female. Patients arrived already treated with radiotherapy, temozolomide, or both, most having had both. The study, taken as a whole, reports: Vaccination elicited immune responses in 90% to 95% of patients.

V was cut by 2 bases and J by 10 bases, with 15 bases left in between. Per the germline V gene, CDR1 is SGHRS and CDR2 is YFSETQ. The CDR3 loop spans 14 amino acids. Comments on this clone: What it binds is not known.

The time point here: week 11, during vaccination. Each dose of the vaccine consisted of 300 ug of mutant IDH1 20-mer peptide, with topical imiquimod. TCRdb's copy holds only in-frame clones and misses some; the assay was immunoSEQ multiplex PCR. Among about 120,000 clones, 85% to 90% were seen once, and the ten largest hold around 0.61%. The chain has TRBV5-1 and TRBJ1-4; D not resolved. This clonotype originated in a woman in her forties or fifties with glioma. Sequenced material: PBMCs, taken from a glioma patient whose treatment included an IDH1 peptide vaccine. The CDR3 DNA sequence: TGCGCCAGCAGCTTAAGCCTCCTGGGAGGAAAACTGTTTTTT. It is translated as CASSLSLLGGKLFF.